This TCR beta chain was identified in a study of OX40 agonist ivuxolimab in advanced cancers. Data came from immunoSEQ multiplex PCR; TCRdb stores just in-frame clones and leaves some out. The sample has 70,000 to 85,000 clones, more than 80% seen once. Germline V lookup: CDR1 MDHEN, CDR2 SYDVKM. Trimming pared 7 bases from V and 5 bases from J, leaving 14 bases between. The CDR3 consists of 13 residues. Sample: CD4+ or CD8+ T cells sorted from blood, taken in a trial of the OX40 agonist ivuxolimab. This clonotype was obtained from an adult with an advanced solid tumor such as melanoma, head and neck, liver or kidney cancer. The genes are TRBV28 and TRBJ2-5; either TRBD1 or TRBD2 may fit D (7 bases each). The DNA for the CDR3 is TGTGCCAGCAACCACAGGGGAGGGGAGACCCAGTACTTC. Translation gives CASNHRGGETQYF.